The source of this T cell receptor (beta chain) is a study of blood T cell repertoires in COVID-19. Study details: Sites in the United States, Italy and Spain provided acute and convalescent COVID-19 samples. T cells, B-cell-depleted T cells, or PBMCs supplied cDNA or gDNA.

In the authors' methods: Amplification of reference gene primers was used by the study to estimate nucleated cell counts. This table comes from immunoSEQ multiplex PCR, and its TCRdb copy is limited to in-frame clones, with some not included. That table furnishes V, J and clone size, whereas the DNA furnished D and trimming. Among roughly 26,000 clones, 80% to 90% were seen once, and the ten largest hold about 25%. J lost 4 bases, V lost 1 base, and 4 bases had no gene match. CDR1 SGHDT and CDR2 YYEEEE come from the germline V gene. The CDR3 runs to 15 residues. The sequence came from a human donor with active COVID-19. The donor label of this sample is uncertain. The J gene is TRBJ1-5, the V gene TRBV5-6; the match to TRBD1 covers 8 bases. Sample: peripheral blood. CDR3 DNA sequence: TGTGCCAGCAGCTTGTGGGACAGGAGTAATCAGCCCCAGCATTTT. Encoded protein: CASSLWDRSNQPQHF.